Shown below are 13 T cell receptor beta chains from a single sample sequenced in a study of cytomegalovirus exposure and HLA in healthy donors. Assay used: immunoSEQ multiplex PCR; TCRdb lists only in-frame clones, some missing. The top ten clones hold under 2.5% of a sample with about 120,000 clones, more than 70% of them seen once. The sequenced sample consisted of PBMCs. The receptors here all came from a woman in her 30s in good health and CMV-seronegative.

This clone occurred once. The V and J genes are TRBV7-3 and TRBJ2-5, with TRBD1 matching over 7 bases. The J segment lost 3 bases and the V segment lost 4 bases, leaving 2 bases of the junction unmatched. The CDR3 extends over 13 amino acids. Germline lookup yields CDR1 SGHTA and CDR2 FQGTGA. DNA for the CDR3: TGTGCCAGCAGCTACAGGGGAAAAGAGACCCAGTACTTC. The encoded protein is CASSYRGKETQYF.

The gene calls are TRBV9 and TRBJ2-1, with a weak D call TRBD1 (6 bases). The CDR3 extends over 15 amino acids. CDR1 is SGDLS, CDR2 YYNGEE, per germline. V lost 0 bases and J 2 bases, leaving 9 bases between the germline ends. The CDR3, as DNA: TGTGCCAGCAGCGTAGCCAGGACAGCCTACAATGAGCAGTTCTTC. Amino acid sequence: CASSVARTAYNEQFF.

CDR3 sequence (DNA): TGTGCCAGCAGTGAAGGGAACAGGGAGAATGGCTACACCTTC. Protein product: CASSEGNRENGYTF. The V call is TRBV6-1, the J call TRBJ1-2; possible D gene TRBD1, 6 bases. Looked up from germline, CDR1 is MNHNS and CDR2 is SASEGT. This CDR3 region has 14 residues. Trimming stripped 1 base from V and 6 bases from J, with 12 bases between.

The rearrangement uses TRBV30 and TRBJ2-3, with a weak D call TRBD1 (5 bases). With 0 bases removed from V and 5 bases from J, the gap between germline ends came to 15 bases. This CDR3 is 15 amino acids long. Per germline, CDR1 GTSNPN and CDR2 SVGIG (reference sequence). This CDR3 is CAWSVLWGAVDTQYF. The DNA of the CDR3 is TGTGCCTGGAGTGTACTTTGGGGCGCGGTAGATACGCAGTATTTT.

On this clone: The sample contains more than one DNA sequence encoding this CDR3. The chain combines TRBV5-1 with TRBJ2-6; 7 bases agree with TRBD1. V was pared by 6 bases and J by 0 bases, with 9 bases of the junction left unmatched. Germline V lookup: CDR1 SGHRS, CDR2 YFSETQ. The CDR3 has 17 amino acids. The CDR3 loop reads CASTLGQLNSGANVLTF. The CDR3 DNA follows: TGCGCCAGCACCCTGGGACAGCTCAACTCTGGGGCCAACGTCCTGACTTTC.

The sample holds one count of this clone. The V and J genes are TRBV19 and TRBJ2-5; perhaps TRBD1 as D (7 bases). Per germline, CDR1 LNHDA and CDR2 SQIVND (reference sequence). The CDR3 sequence is 14 residues long. The V end lost 4 bases, the J end lost 4 bases, and 13 bases lay between the germline ends. CDR3: CASSTYRGGETQYF. The CDR3 DNA reads TGTGCCAGTAGTACTTACAGGGGAGGAGAGACCCAGTACTTC.

V is TRBV7-8 and J is TRBJ1-4; TRBD1 matches 9 bases. Trimming at V came to 2 bases and at J to 0 bases, leaving 7 bases not matched to a gene. CDR3 length: 18 residues. Germline values: CDR1 SGHVS, CDR2 FQNEAQ. The CDR3 DNA reads TGTGCCAGCAGCTTAAGGGGACAGGGACTCTCAACTAATGAAAAACTGTTTTTT. Translated, it gives CASSLRGQGLSTNEKLFF.

This clone was counted a single time. The CDR3 protein is CASSPPLPGGDEQYF. The CDR3 region has the DNA TGTGCCAGCTCACCCCCCTTACCAGGGGGCGACGAGCAGTACTTC. The gene calls are TRBV18 and TRBJ2-7; 8 bases match TRBD1. V was clipped by 3 bases and J by 5 bases; unmatched bases: 9. CDR3 length: 15 residues. CDR1 is KGHSH and CDR2 is LQKENI in the germline V gene. Looking up the rest from reference TRBV18 and TRBJ2-7 gives the full variable domain: NAGVMQNPRHLVRRRGQEARLRCSPMKGHSHVYWYRQLPEEGLKFMVYLQKENIIDESGMPKERFSAEFPKEGPSILRIQQVVRGDSAAYFCASSPPLPGGDEQYFGPGTRLTVT.

The chain links TRBV5-1 to TRBJ2-7, with 8 bases identical to TRBD2. The V gene end was trimmed by 0 bases and the J gene end by 0 bases; junction bases not matched to a gene: 5. This CDR3 comprises 16 residues. The germline gives CDR1 SGHRS, CDR2 YFSETQ. The CDR3 nucleotides are TGCGCCAGCAGCTTGGTTATTAGCGGGGACTCCTACGAGCAGTACTTC. As protein: CASSLVISGDSYEQYF. The full variable domain, rest sourced from reference TRBV5-1 and TRBJ2-7, is KAGVTQTPRYLIKTRGQQVTLSCSPISGHRSVSWYQQTPGQGLQFLFEYFSETQRNKGNFPGRFSGRQFSNSRSEMNVSTLELGDSALYLCASSLVISGDSYEQYFGPGTRLTVT.

CDR3 residues: CASSLVSSSSYNEQFF. In DNA form, the CDR3 reads TGTGCCAGCAGCTTAGTGTCGTCGAGCTCCTACAATGAGCAGTTCTTC. The chain couples TRBV11-3 to TRBJ2-1; no clear D. The CDR3 is 16 amino acids. V was shortened by 1 base and J by 0 bases, with 10 bases between the two germline ends. CDR1 is SGHNT and CDR2 is YENEEA in the germline V gene.

V and J are TRBV5-1 and TRBJ2-1; TRBD1 aligns across 12 bases. CDR1 SGHRS and CDR2 YFSETQ come from the germline V gene. This CDR3 is built from 13 residues. Trimming at V came to 5 bases and at J to 8 bases, leaving 2 bases not matched to a gene. Here the CDR3 DNA reads TGCGCCAGCAGGGGGACAGGGGGCCATGAGCAGTTCTTC. Translating gives CASRGTGGHEQFF. Drawing the rest from reference TRBV5-1 and TRBJ2-1, the complete variable domain is KAGVTQTPRYLIKTRGQQVTLSCSPISGHRSVSWYQQTPGQGLQFLFEYFSETQRNKGNFPGRFSGRQFSNSRSEMNVSTLELGDSALYLCASRGTGGHEQFFGPGTRLTVL.

This clone was counted once. The V call is TRBV11-2, the J call TRBJ2-5; D is unresolved. Germline lookup yields CDR1 SGHAT and CDR2 FQNNGV. The CDR3 runs to 12 residues. Trimming stripped 6 bases from V and 4 bases from J, with 9 bases between. CDR3 loop: CASSLHGETQYF. The DNA of the CDR3 is TGTGCCAGCAGTTTACACGGAGAGACCCAGTACTTC.

This clone was counted between two and nine times. The V call is TRBV7-8, the J call TRBJ1-6; D is unclear. V gave up 8 bases and J gave up 5 bases, with 10 bases separating them. The CDR3 sequence is 13 residues long. Looked up from germline, CDR1 is SGHVS and CDR2 is FQNEAQ. This CDR3 reads CASSSLDNSPLHF. Here the CDR3 DNA reads TGTGCCAGCTCCTCGTTAGATAATTCACCCCTCCACTTT.